Listed below are T cell receptor beta chains from one sample, sequenced in a study of T cell repertoires in cytomegalovirus infection. No antigens are known for them. TCRdb re-called the reads through MiXCR, storing one row per CDR3 protein. This sample has 340,000 or so distinct CDR3 sequences, with 25% found just once. Material: cultured PBMCs, obtained from culture after CMV antigen stimulation. The receptor set was obtained from a human donor in good health (CMV status not recorded). Some clones in this sample may be carry-over from other donors' samples. Both conserved end residues are part of each CDR3. The D gene is left open where the match is weak. Rows give clone size only sometimes, using once, few, many, or a class for an expanded clone.

J gene: TRBJ2-1
D gene: TRBD2
V gene: TRBV6-2/TRBV6-3
clone size: .
CDR3 protein: CASSSGLAGENNEQFF
CDR3 DNA: TGTGCCAGCAGTTCTGGACTAGCGGGAGAAAACAATGAGCAGTTCTTC

J gene: TRBJ1-1
D gene: .
V gene: TRBV7-8
clone size: few
CDR3 protein: CASSTGAGAFF
CDR3 DNA: TGTGCCAGCAGCACCGGAGCCGGAGCTTTCTTT

J gene: TRBJ2-5
D gene: .
V gene: TRBV7-2
clone size: many
CDR3 protein: CASVLVRTETQYF
CDR3 DNA: TGTGCCAGCGTCCTGGTGAGGACAGAGACCCAGTACTTC

J gene: TRBJ1-4
D gene: .
V gene: TRBV20-1
clone size: .
CDR3 protein: CSALDSDREKLFF
CDR3 DNA: TGCAGTGCTCTGGACTCTGATCGTGAAAAACTGTTTTTT

J gene: TRBJ2-1
D gene: .
V gene: TRBV5-4
clone size: .
CDR3 protein: CASSNNPGVRYNEQFF
CDR3 DNA: TGTGCCAGCAGCAACAATCCGGGAGTACGCTACAATGAGCAGTTCTTC

J gene: TRBJ1-5
D gene: .
V gene: TRBV18
clone size: .
CDR3 protein: CASSPLGAGQPQHF
CDR3 DNA: TGTGCCAGCTCACCCTTGGGGGCAGGTCAGCCCCAGCATTTT

J gene: TRBJ1-4
D gene: .
V gene: TRBV5-1
clone size: .
CDR3 protein: CASTPSGGRNEKLFF
CDR3 DNA: TGCGCCAGCACCCCGTCGGGCGGTAGAAATGAAAAACTGTTTTTT

J gene: TRBJ2-5
D gene: TRBD1
V gene: TRBV7-2
clone size: few
CDR3 protein: CASSLVGVPTGVRETQYF
CDR3 DNA: TGTGCCAGCAGCTTAGTGGGGGTGCCGACAGGGGTTCGGGAGACCCAGTACTTC

J gene: TRBJ1-2
D gene: .
V gene: TRBV12-3/TRBV12-4
clone size: many
CDR3 protein: CASSFGDKSGYTF
CDR3 DNA: TGTGCCAGCAGTTTTGGGGACAAGTCCGGCTACACCTTC

J gene: TRBJ1-5
D gene: .
V gene: TRBV12-3/TRBV12-4
clone size: many
CDR3 protein: CASSLVGAGIQPQHF
CDR3 DNA: TGTGCCAGCAGTTTAGTGGGGGCAGGGATCCAGCCCCAGCATTTT

J gene: TRBJ1-5
D gene: TRBD1
V gene: TRBV7-2
clone size: .
CDR3 protein: CASSLATGVFQPQHF
CDR3 DNA: TGTGCCAGCAGCTTAGCGACAGGGGTGTTTCAGCCCCAGCATTTT

J gene: TRBJ1-6
D gene: TRBD1
V gene: TRBV4-1
clone size: many
CDR3 protein: CASSQDTGTGNSPLHF
CDR3 DNA: TGCGCCAGCAGCCAAGATACAGGGACAGGGAATTCACCCCTCCACTTT

J gene: TRBJ2-1
D gene: TRBD2
V gene: TRBV6-2/TRBV6-3
clone size: .
CDR3 protein: CASSYSPIAGSSYNEQFF
CDR3 DNA: TGTGCCAGCAGTTACTCACCAATAGCGGGAAGCTCCTACAATGAGCAGTTCTTC

J gene: TRBJ1-2
D gene: .
V gene: TRBV28
clone size: many
CDR3 protein: CASSSAAPGFLEGGYTF
CDR3 DNA: TGTGCCAGCAGTTCCGCGGCCCCAGGTTTCCTGGAGGGTGGCTACACCTTC

J gene: TRBJ2-5
D gene: TRBD1
V gene: TRBV7-2
clone size: many
CDR3 protein: CASSLLGQGSWETQYF
CDR3 DNA: TGTGCCAGCAGCTTACTGGGACAGGGTTCGTGGGAGACCCAGTACTTC

J gene: TRBJ2-1
D gene: .
V gene: TRBV11-1
clone size: .
CDR3 protein: CASSFDARVWNEQFF
CDR3 DNA: TGTGCCAGCAGCTTTGACGCCAGGGTTTGGAATGAGCAGTTCTTC

J gene: TRBJ2-7
D gene: TRBD2
V gene: TRBV6-5
clone size: .
CDR3 protein: CASSYSIAGGSHEQYF
CDR3 DNA: TGTGCCAGCAGTTACTCGATTGCGGGAGGGTCCCACGAGCAGTACTTC

J gene: TRBJ2-2
D gene: TRBD1
V gene: TRBV5-1
clone size: few
CDR3 protein: CASSLGWTGSATGELFF
CDR3 DNA: TGCGCCAGCAGCTTGGGTTGGACAGGGAGTGCCACCGGGGAGCTGTTTTTT

J gene: TRBJ2-2
D gene: .
V gene: TRBV24-1
clone size: once
CDR3 protein: CATSLADTGELFF
CDR3 DNA: TGTGCCACCAGTTTAGCGGACACCGGGGAGCTGTTTTTT

J gene: TRBJ1-1
D gene: .
V gene: TRBV5-4
clone size: .
CDR3 protein: CASRGVRGTEAFF
CDR3 DNA: TGTGCCAGCAGGGGGGTTCGTGGCACTGAAGCTTTCTTT

J gene: TRBJ1-5
D gene: TRBD1
V gene: TRBV7-8
clone size: many
CDR3 protein: CASSLTGDSNQPQHF
CDR3 DNA: TGTGCCAGCAGCTTGACAGGGGATAGCAATCAGCCCCAGCATTTT

J gene: TRBJ2-3
D gene: TRBD2
V gene: TRBV7-2
clone size: few
CDR3 protein: CASTSTSGRGADTQYF
CDR3 DNA: TGTGCCAGCACCTCGACTAGCGGGAGGGGTGCAGATACGCAGTATTTT

J gene: TRBJ1-1
D gene: .
V gene: TRBV7-2
clone size: many
CDR3 protein: CASSLKGANTEAFF
CDR3 DNA: TGTGCCAGCAGCTTAAAAGGGGCGAACACTGAAGCTTTCTTT

J gene: TRBJ2-5
D gene: .
V gene: TRBV4-1
clone size: few
CDR3 protein: CASSQLAHTPGETQYF
CDR3 DNA: TGCGCCAGCAGCCAGTTGGCACATACCCCGGGGGAGACCCAGTACTTC

J gene: TRBJ1-5
D gene: TRBD1
V gene: TRBV5-1
clone size: .
CDR3 protein: CASSLRGPRPQHF
CDR3 DNA: TGCGCCAGCAGCTTGAGGGGGCCTCGGCCCCAGCATTTT

J gene: TRBJ2-7
D gene: TRBD1
V gene: TRBV11-1
clone size: .
CDR3 protein: CASSPVGQGYEQYF
CDR3 DNA: TGTGCCAGCAGCCCCGTGGGACAGGGGTACGAGCAGTACTTC

J gene: TRBJ2-2
D gene: .
V gene: TRBV6-2/TRBV6-3
clone size: .
CDR3 protein: CASSYARAGVRNSGELFF
CDR3 DNA: TGTGCCAGCAGTTATGCCCGCGCAGGGGTGAGGAACTCCGGGGAGCTGTTTTTT

J gene: TRBJ1-3
D gene: .
V gene: TRBV5-1
clone size: .
CDR3 protein: CASKTGARGNTIYF
CDR3 DNA: TGCGCCAGCAAGACGGGGGCTAGGGGAAACACCATATATTTT